A single sample is the source of the 5 T cell receptor beta chains below, sequenced in a study of shared clonotypes between healthy human individuals. Profiling relied on immunoSEQ multiplex PCR, and the TCRdb table lists in-frame clones only, not all of them. This table has about 680,000 clones, more than 70% appearing once. The sequencing input was memory CD4+ T cells sorted from blood. The sample's subset: CD45RA-negative fraction. The receptors derive from a woman aged 25 to 45 in good health.

V gene TRBV29-1 combines with J gene TRBJ2-7, with D unresolved. The length of the CDR3 is 14 residues. Germline V gene lookup returns CDR1 SQVTM and CDR2 ANQGSEA. Trimming stripped 2 bases from V and 0 bases from J, with 11 bases between. CDR3 sequence: CSVENSPSSYEQYF. CDR3 sequence (DNA): TGCAGCGTTGAAAACAGCCCAAGCTCCTACGAGCAGTACTTC.

The chain uses TRBV5-4 and TRBJ2-7; a possible D gene is TRBD2 (5 bases). V lost 4 bases and J lost 6, with 23 bases in between. The CDR3 extends over 16 amino acids. Per germline, CDR1 SGHNT and CDR2 YYREEE (reference sequence). CDR3 loop: CASSQDPPSLYGEQYF. CDR3 sequence (DNA): TGTGCCAGCAGCCAAGATCCCCCTAGCCTATATGGCGAGCAGTACTTC.

This clone came up a few times. The rearrangement joins TRBV7-9 to TRBJ1-2, with unresolved D. The CDR3 has 12 residues. The V gene lost 5 bases and the J gene lost 2 bases, with 6 bases spanning the gap. Germline assignment: CDR1 SEHNR and CDR2 FQNEAQ (reference sequence). CDR3 sequence: CASSPYNYGYTF. The CDR3 DNA is TGTGCCAGCAGCCCATACAACTATGGCTACACCTTC.

The chain employs TRBV30 and TRBJ1-5; D call uncertain. Germline V gene sequence: CDR1 GTSNPN, CDR2 SVGIG (reference sequence). Trimming took 3 bases from V and 9 from J, leaving 12 bases between them. The CDR3 runs to 12 residues. This chain's CDR3 is CAWSRVSGPQHF. In DNA form, the CDR3 reads TGTGCCTGGAGCCGAGTGTCGGGGCCCCAGCATTTT.

V usage is TRBV2 and J usage is TRBJ2-7, with D unclear. The ends were cut back, 6 bases at V and 2 bases at J, with 20 bases in the middle. The CDR3 is 16 amino acids. Germline CDR1 and CDR2: SNHLY and FYNNEI. This chain's CDR3 is CASRGMDGSRTYEQYF. The CDR3 nucleotides read TGTGCCAGCAGGGGGATGGACGGCTCCCGAACCTACGAGCAGTACTTC.